These 10 T cell receptor beta chains originate from one sample sequenced in a study of shared clonotypes between healthy human individuals. Libraries were prepared by immunoSEQ multiplex PCR; TCRdb keeps only in-frame clonotypes and omits some of them. The table records about 2.3 million clones, about 90% of them present only once. The sample was naive CD4+ T cells from PBMCs. Sample subset: CD45RA+ positively selected. The source is a man younger than 35 in good health. Some clones in this sample may be carry-over from other donors' samples.

V gene TRBV7-6 combines with J gene TRBJ2-3, with 13 bases identical to TRBD2. V lost 4 bases to trimming and J lost 4 bases; unmatched junction nucleotides: 11. Germline V gives CDR1 SGHVS, CDR2 FNYEAQ. The CDR3 has 18 residues. The CDR3 bases are TGTGCCAGCAGCTCGCCGGGACTAGCGGGACTATTGTCAGATACGCAGTATTTT. Its translation: CASSSPGLAGLLSDTQYF.

The chain combines TRBV7-2 with TRBJ2-2; tentatively, D is TRBD2 (6 bases). V lost 5 bases and J 0 bases, leaving 19 bases between the germline ends. Germline-derived CDR1 and CDR2 are SGHTA and FQGNSA. The length of the CDR3 is 18 residues. The CDR3 DNA reads as TGTGCCAGCAGCCCCTATGGGGGAATAGCGGCGAACACCGGGGAGCTGTTTTTT. This sequence encodes CASSPYGGIAANTGELFF.

This clone was counted between two and nine times. This sequence joins TRBV11-3 and TRBJ2-2, with a tentative D call TRBD1 (6 bases). Germline lookup yields CDR1 SGHNT and CDR2 YENEEA. CDR3 size: 15 residues. V was trimmed by 0 bases and J by 1 base, leaving 6 bases between them. The CDR3 region is CASSLEQGNTGELFF. The CDR3 coding sequence is TGTGCCAGCAGCTTAGAACAGGGGAACACCGGGGAGCTGTTTTTT.

This sequence joins TRBV7-9 and TRBJ2-2; the match to TRBD1 covers 7 bases. V was clipped by 5 bases and J by 2 bases; unmatched bases: 11. Germline V gene data show CDR1 as SEHNR and CDR2 as FQNEAQ (reference sequence). This CDR3 region has 17 residues. CDR3: CASSEILTGFNTGELFF. CDR3 DNA: TGTGCCAGCAGCGAGATATTGACAGGGTTCAACACCGGGGAGCTGTTTTTT.

The chain links TRBV6-5 to TRBJ2-2; D is possibly TRBD1 (6 bases). V was shortened by 6 bases and J by 6 bases, with 11 bases between the two germline ends. Per germline, CDR1 MNHEY and CDR2 SVGAGI. CDR3 length equals 13 residues. In DNA, the CDR3 is TGTGCCAGCAGCCCCGACAGGCCCGGGGAGCTGTTTTTT. This encodes CASSPDRPGELFF.

With regard to this clone: At the DNA level, this CDR3 is encoded by other sequences in the same sample as well. The genes are TRBV5-1 and TRBJ1-5; D remains unclear. The CDR3 sequence is 15 residues long. Trimming left V 0 bases short and J 1 base short, with 8 bases between. Germline values: CDR1 SGHRS, CDR2 YFSETQ. Here the CDR3 DNA reads TGCGCCAGCAGCTTGGGAGTTGGCAGCAATCAGCCCCAGCATTTT. It specifies CASSLGVGSNQPQHF.

The J gene is TRBJ1-2, the V gene TRBV4-3, with unresolved D. The V end lost 1 base, the J end lost 0 bases, and 6 bases lay between the germline ends. This CDR3 has 14 amino acids. CDR1 is LGHNA, CDR2 YSLEER, per germline. The CDR3 here is CASSQGATNYGYTF. The CDR3 nucleotides are TGCGCCAGCAGCCAAGGCGCGACTAACTATGGCTACACCTTC.

As to this clone: Within the sample, other DNA sequences also encode this same CDR3. The chain carries TRBV18 and TRBJ2-1; D is uncertain. The CDR3 has 14 residues. Germline loops: CDR1 KGHSH, CDR2 LQKENI. Between the trimmed V and J ends, which lost 3 bases and 0 bases, there was a span of 6 bases. DNA of the CDR3: TGTGCCAGCTCACCGCGCGGCTCCTACAATGAGCAGTTCTTC. Residues: CASSPRGSYNEQFF.

The rearrangement links TRBV7-9 to TRBJ2-3, with D unresolved. Between the trimmed V and J ends, which lost 4 bases and 6 bases, there was a span of 14 bases. This CDR3 has 14 amino acids. Germline-derived CDR1 and CDR2 are SEHNR and FQNEAQ (reference sequence). The CDR3 DNA reads as TGTGCCAGCAGCTCCACGGGCCGGTGGGATACGCAGTATTTT. Translating gives CASSSTGRWDTQYF.

This rearrangement joins TRBV6-5 to TRBJ1-6; perhaps TRBD1 as D (5 bases). V shed 5 bases and J shed 10 bases, with 18 bases lying between them. Per germline, CDR1 MNHEY and CDR2 SVGAGI. This CDR3 has 15 residues. CDR3 coding DNA: TGTGCCAGCAGTGGGGGACTTTTGAGGGACTCACCCCTCCACTTT. This codes for CASSGGLLRDSPLHF.